The 3 T cell receptor beta chains below come from one sample, sequenced in a study of T-cell memory formation after mild COVID-19. MiXCR, applied by TCRdb to the 5' RACE reads, yields one record per CDR3 protein. The sample includes about 420,000 distinct CDR3 sequences, around a quarter seen only once; the top ten take about an eighth. Source material: PBMCs or a T cell subset sorted from them (not recorded which). The receptor set was obtained from an adult woman who had mild COVID-19 (a few samples of this study predate the infection). Cell type and time point are not known.

The CDR3 loop is CASSLEATYGYTF. The DNA of the CDR3 is TGCGCCAGCAGCTTGGAAGCCACCTATGGCTACACCTTC. The rearrangement joins TRBV5-1 to TRBJ1-2, with no clear D. V lost 0 bases to trimming and J lost 4 bases, with 7 bases between them. Germline-derived CDR1 and CDR2 are SGHRS and YFSETQ. The CDR3 totals 13 residues.

The chain carries TRBV11-1 and TRBJ2-2; maybe TRBD1 (6 bases). CDR3 length equals 13 residues. V lost 5 bases and J 6 bases, leaving 10 bases between the germline ends. Germline CDR1 is SGHAT and CDR2 is FQDESV (reference sequence). CDR3 loop: CASSPQGPGELFF. CDR3 DNA: TGTGCCAGCAGCCCACAGGGTCCCGGGGAGCTGTTTTTT.

The chain carries TRBV6-2 or TRBV6-3 and TRBJ2-5, with 8 bases lining up with TRBD2. J gave up 4 bases and V 7 bases, and 11 bases lay outside the gene matches. The CDR3 is 15 amino acids. Looked up from germline, CDR1 is MNHEY and CDR2 is SVGEGT. The CDR3 sequence: CASKPTYGLAETQYF. The CDR3, as DNA: TGTGCCAGCAAACCTACCTACGGACTAGCAGAGACCCAGTACTTC.